Listed below are T cell receptor beta chains from one sample, sequenced in a study of blood T cell repertoires in COVID-19. Generated by immunoSEQ multiplex PCR, the TCRdb table keeps only in-frame clones and is missing some. The table records approximately 160,000 clones, roughly 84% of them present only once. The sequenced sample was peripheral blood. These receptors originate from a man between 18 and 29 years old with active or convalescent COVID-19. The CDR3 runs from the conserved cysteine through the conserved F or W. The D gene is left open where the match is weak. The size entry is marked missing in some rows and otherwise reads once, few, many or a size class.

v_gene	abundance	d_gene	j_gene	CDR3nt	CDR3aa
TRBV19	.	.	TRBJ1-1	TGTGCCAGTAGTCCAAGGCGTACAGGGAACACTGAAGCTTTCTTT	CASSPRRTGNTEAFF
TRBV25-1	.	.	TRBJ1-1	TGTGCCAGCAGAGACAGTCACACTGAAGCTTTCTTT	CASRDSHTEAFF
TRBV11-3	few	.	TRBJ1-1	TGTGCCAGCAGCTTAGGCAGGGGAGAAACTGAAGCTTTCTTT	CASSLGRGETEAFF
TRBV27	.	TRBD1	TRBJ2-7	TGTGCCAGCAGTTGGGGGACAGCCTACGAGCAGTACTTC	CASSWGTAYEQYF
TRBV7-6	.	.	TRBJ2-3	TGTGCCAGCAGCTTAGGAGCTACTAGCACAGATACGCAGTATTTT	CASSLGATSTDTQYF
TRBV9	few	TRBD2	TRBJ2-5	TGTGCCAGCAGCGTAGGCGCCGGGACTAGCGGGGGAGAGACCCAGTACTTC	CASSVGAGTSGGETQYF
TRBV7-2	.	.	TRBJ1-1	TGTGCCAGCAGCTTTCTGGTACAGGCGGAAACTGAAGCTTTCTTT	CASSFLVQAETEAFF
TRBV5-1	.	.	TRBJ1-4	TGCGCCAGCAAACAGACCCTTGCAACTAATGAAAAACTGTTTTTT	CASKQTLATNEKLFF
TRBV15	.	TRBD2	TRBJ2-7	TGTGCCACCAGCAGAGTTCCCAGCGGGAGCGTCGAGCAGTACTTC	CATSRVPSGSVEQYF
TRBV6-2/TRBV6-3	.	.	TRBJ1-1	TGTGCCAGCAGTTCTATAAATTTGAACACTGAAGCTTTCTTT	CASSSINLNTEAFF
TRBV29-1	.	TRBD1	TRBJ1-2	TGCAGCGTTGAATGGGGGCAGGGGGTGGTGGATGGCTACACCTTC	CSVEWGQGVVDGYTF
TRBV6-6	.	TRBD2	TRBJ2-2	TGTGCCAGCAGCCGAAAAAGACTAGCGGGGGGGACCGGGGAGCTGTTTTTT	CASSRKRLAGGTGELFF
TRBV5-4	.	TRBD1	TRBJ1-2	TGTGCCAGCAGCCCGGGACAGGGGCAAGCTAACTATGGCTACACCTTC	CASSPGQGQANYGYTF
TRBV7-6	.	.	TRBJ2-3	TGTGCCAGCAGCTTAGCGGGAGGACACAGCACAGATACGCAGTATTTT	CASSLAGGHSTDTQYF
TRBV11-2	.	.	TRBJ2-2	TGTGCCAGCAGCTTATCCCCTACCCCCACCATTCGGGTAACCGAGGAGCTGTTTTTT	CASSLSPTPTIRVTEELFF
TRBV2	.	.	TRBJ2-1	TGTGCCAGCAGGGTGAGGGATTTATCCTACAATGAGCAGTTCTTC	CASRVRDLSYNEQFF
TRBV5-1	.	.	TRBJ1-2	TGCGCCAGCAGCTTAACCACTGCTAACTATGGCTACACCTTC	CASSLTTANYGYTF
TRBV7-2	once	.	TRBJ1-5	TGTGCCAGCAGCTTAGTCAGGTATAGCAATCAGCCCCAGCATTTT	CASSLVRYSNQPQHF
TRBV27	.	TRBD2	TRBJ2-2	TGTGCCAGCAGTTTAGGCGGGAGGCTCACCGGGGAGCTGTTTTTT	CASSLGGRLTGELFF
TRBV21-1	.	.	TRBJ1-2	TGTGCCAGCAGCAAAGACCCACGGGACAGGAGATATTCTAACTATGGCTACACCTTC	CASSKDPRDRRYSNYGYTF
TRBV19	.	TRBD1	TRBJ1-2	TGTGCCACGACAGGGGGTACCGGCTACACCTTC	CATTGGTGYTF
TRBV18	.	.	TRBJ1-1	TGTGCCAGCTCACCGGCGTCGGGGGACGGCCAAACGGCTTTCTTT	CASSPASGDGQTAFF
TRBV18	once	.	TRBJ2-3	TGTGCCAGCTCACCAGTGGCTGGGCTGGGGGGTCAGGCGTACACAGATACGCAGTATTTT	CASSPVAGLGGQAYTDTQYF
TRBV19	.	.	TRBJ2-3	TGTGCCAGTAGTCGGGTCTACACAGATACGCAGTATTTT	CASSRVYTDTQYF
TRBV2	.	.	TRBJ1-2	TGTGCCAGCAGGAGCAACTCAATGATCCACTATGGCTACACCTTC	CASRSNSMIHYGYTF
TRBV6-2/TRBV6-3	.	TRBD2	TRBJ2-2	TGTGCCAGCAGTTACCTTTCGGGACTAGCGGGGGACACCGGGGAGCTGTTTTTT	CASSYLSGLAGDTGELFF
TRBV15	.	TRBD2	TRBJ2-7	TGTGCCACCAGCAGACTAGCGGGGTTGGCCTACGAGCAGTACTTC	CATSRLAGLAYEQYF
TRBV27	.	TRBD1	TRBJ2-7	TGTGCCAGCAGTTTATTACCCCAGGGGGCAAGGTACGAGCAGTACTTC	CASSLLPQGARYEQYF
TRBV7-2	.	TRBD2	TRBJ2-7	TGTGCCAGCAGCTTATGGCGGGAGGCCAGCGAGCAGTACTTC	CASSLWREASEQYF
TRBV7-6	.	TRBD2	TRBJ2-2	TGTGCCAGCAGCAATAGCGGGAGAGGGGGGGAGCTGTTTTTT	CASSNSGRGGELFF
TRBV29-1	.	TRBD1	TRBJ2-7	TGCAGCGTTCAGGGGGTCAACTCCTACGAGCAGTACTTC	CSVQGVNSYEQYF
TRBV30	once	.	TRBJ1-6	TGTGGCTGGCAGGGGAATTCCTATAATTCACCCCTCCACTTT	CGWQGNSYNSPLHF
TRBV5-1	once	.	TRBJ2-3	TGCGCCAGCAGTCGGAACAGTAAGATTAACGGCCTAGATACGCAGTATTTT	CASSRNSKINGLDTQYF
TRBV7-2	.	.	TRBJ1-1	TGTGCCAGCAGCTTAAGAGTGAGGGAGTCAAACACTGAAGCTTTCTTT	CASSLRVRESNTEAFF
TRBV9	.	TRBD2	TRBJ2-1	TGTGCCAGCAGCCAACGGCTAGCGGGAGAATACAATGAGCAGTTCTTC	CASSQRLAGEYNEQFF
TRBV7-2	.	.	TRBJ2-7	TGTGCCAGCAGCTTTGGGGGCCCAACCTACGAGCAGTACTTC	CASSFGGPTYEQYF
TRBV25-1	.	TRBD1	TRBJ2-2	TGTGCCAGCAGTGCCCGGGACAGGGACACCGGGGAGCTGTTTTTT	CASSARDRDTGELFF
TRBV11-3	.	TRBD2	TRBJ2-5	TGTGCCAGCAGCTTAAGCGGGGGGGCCCGAGAGACCCAGTACTTC	CASSLSGGARETQYF
TRBV27	.	TRBD2	TRBJ2-1	TGTGCCAGCAGAGAAAGCGGGACTTACAATGAGCAGTTCTTC	CASRESGTYNEQFF
TRBV18	.	.	TRBJ1-1	TGTGCCAGCTCACCGGCCCAGGGAGGAACTGAAGCTTTCTTT	CASSPAQGGTEAFF
TRBV10-2	.	.	TRBJ1-2	TGCGCCAGCAGTACCACGCAGGCACCTAACTATGGCTACACCTTC	CASSTTQAPNYGYTF
TRBV7-2	.	TRBD2	TRBJ2-1	TGTGCCAGCAGCCAAATCAGGAGCGGGAGTAACAATGAGCAGTTCTTC	CASSQIRSGSNNEQFF
TRBV6-5	.	.	TRBJ1-1	TGTGCCAGCAGTTTAGGGTGGGGAGGAAACACTGAAGCTTTCTTT	CASSLGWGGNTEAFF
TRBV6-6	.	.	TRBJ2-4	TGTGCCAGCAGTTACTTGAACAGCAAAAACATTCAGTACTTC	CASSYLNSKNIQYF
TRBV28	.	.	TRBJ2-7	TGTGCCAGCAGTTTAGTCGCAGGCTTCTACGAGCAGTACTTC	CASSLVAGFYEQYF
TRBV7-2	.	TRBD2	TRBJ2-1	TGTGCCAGCAAAGGCGGGGGAAGCTACAATGAGCAGTTCTTC	CASKGGGSYNEQFF
TRBV13	.	TRBD1	TRBJ1-1	TGTGCCAGCAGCTTAGGGGACAGGGAAAATTCTGAAGCTTTCTTT	CASSLGDRENSEAFF
TRBV19	.	.	TRBJ2-5	TGTGCCAGTAGGGACAGAAAAGAGACCCAGTACTTC	CASRDRKETQYF
TRBV18	.	.	TRBJ2-1	TGTGCCAGCTCACCACCCGGCAATGAGCAGTTCTTC	CASSPPGNEQFF
TRBV11-2	once	TRBD2	TRBJ2-2	TGTGCCAGCAGCCATAGCGGGAGGGGAGGCGGGGAGCTGTTTTTT	CASSHSGRGGGELFF
TRBV29-1	.	TRBD1	TRBJ1-2	TGCAGCGTTGACCTCCGAGGACAGGGTAATGGCTACACCTTC	CSVDLRGQGNGYTF
TRBV5-6	.	.	TRBJ2-7	TGTGCCAGCAGCTTGGCCGGGCAGGGGGGTTACGAGCAGTACTTC	CASSLAGQGGYEQYF
TRBV7-6	.	.	TRBJ2-7	TGTGCCAGCAGCGCAGGTGCGATAAGTGCTCACGAGCAGTACTTC	CASSAGAISAHEQYF